Following are 14 T cell receptor beta chains from one sample sequenced in a study of glioma-infiltrating T cells after dendritic cell vaccination. The time point is: after dendritic cell vaccination, including at tumor progression/relapse. Clones were read by immunoSEQ multiplex PCR, and TCRdb kept only the in-frame ones, dropping some. The sample contains 55,000 to 75,000 clones, about 80% of which appear only once. This specimen was blood, taken after dendritic cell vaccination. The receptor set was obtained from a human donor with glioblastoma.

V gene TRBV19 combines with J gene TRBJ2-7, with TRBD2 as a possible D gene (6 bases). The CDR3 has 14 residues. Trimming pared 10 bases from V and 2 bases from J, leaving 18 bases between. Germline assignment: CDR1 LNHDA and CDR2 SQIVND (reference sequence). The CDR3 is CATKGTGVTYEQYF. In DNA form, the CDR3 reads TGTGCCACCAAGGGTACGGGGGTGACCTACGAGCAGTACTTC.

This clone was detected a few times. The chain has TRBV4-1 and TRBJ2-3; 14 nucleotides agree with TRBD2. CDR1 is MGHRA and CDR2 is YSYEKL in the germline V gene. The CDR3 covers 17 residues. The V and J ends lost 3 bases and 4 bases, in that order; junction bases with no gene match: 6. The CDR3 protein is CASSHIPTSGGADTQYF. CDR3 nucleotides: TGCGCCAGCAGCCACATACCGACTAGCGGGGGGGCAGATACGCAGTATTTT.

The chain employs TRBV9 and TRBJ2-1, with 7 nucleotides matching TRBD1. The CDR3 is 14 residues long. CDR1 is SGDLS and CDR2 is YYNGEE in the germline V gene. Germline trimming cut 0 bases from V and 7 bases from J; bases unmatched to any gene: 4. The CDR3 DNA reads TGTGCCAGCAGCGTAGGGTCCAGGGGGAATGAGCAGTTCTTC. Protein sequence: CASSVGSRGNEQFF.

The chain employs TRBV6-6 and TRBJ1-2, with TRBD1 matching over 10 bases. The V and J ends lost 4 bases and 8 bases, in that order; junction bases with no gene match: 7. The length of the CDR3 is 14 residues. The germline CDR1 and CDR2 sequences are MNHNY and SVGAGI (reference sequence). The CDR3 region is CASSFLGQGTGYTF. CDR3 sequence (DNA): TGTGCCAGCAGTTTTTTGGGACAGGGGACAGGCTACACCTTC.

This chain joins TRBV30 and TRBJ2-1; perhaps TRBD1 as D (6 bases). CDR1 is GTSNPN, CDR2 SVGIG, per germline (reference sequence). The V gene lost 3 bases and the J gene lost 6 bases, with 27 bases spanning the gap. The CDR3 is 18 amino acids. The CDR3 sequence: CAWRIPGEGQKKGNEQFF. CDR3 DNA sequence: TGTGCCTGGAGGATTCCAGGGGAAGGCCAGAAAAAGGGCAATGAGCAGTTCTTC.

The rearrangement links TRBV12-2 to TRBJ2-7; the D call TRBD1 from the table was never checked on the DNA. TRBV12-2 is a pseudogene segment. This CDR3 comprises 16 residues. CDR3 region: CASRPRQGQISYEQYF. DNA of the CDR3: TGTGCAAGTCGCCCCCGACAGGGCCAAATCTCCTACGAGCAGTACTTC.

The chain recombines TRBV27 with TRBJ2-6, with D perhaps matching TRBD2 (7 bases). This CDR3 region has 19 residues. Trimming shortened V by 3 bases and J by 0 bases, and 18 bases separated the two germline ends. Germline CDR1 is MNHEY and CDR2 is SMNVEV (reference sequence). CDR3 nucleotide sequence: TGTGCCAGCAGTTTGCGTTTCGGGGGGCCGGACTCTGGGGCCAACGTCCTGACTTTC. Protein sequence: CASSLRFGGPDSGANVLTF.

The chain joins TRBV10-3 to TRBJ2-7; D possibly corresponds to TRBD1 (5 bases). The V and J ends lost 6 bases and 6 bases respectively, with 15 bases between them. Germline V lookup: CDR1 ENHRY, CDR2 SYGVKD. This CDR3 region has 13 residues. CDR3 residues: CAIRGASGLEQYF. The CDR3 nucleotides read TGTGCCATCAGAGGGGCTTCGGGCCTCGAGCAGTACTTC.

The rearrangement links TRBV6-5 to TRBJ1-4, with TRBD1 matching 10 bases. CDR1 is MNHEY and CDR2 is SVGAGI in the germline V gene. J was trimmed by 4 bases and V by 6 bases; bases with no gene match: 5. The CDR3 consists of 15 residues. The CDR3 is CASRPGTGVNEKLFF. CDR3 in DNA: TGTGCCAGCAGACCCGGGACAGGGGTTAATGAAAAACTGTTTTTT.

V gene TRBV7-9 combines with J gene TRBJ1-3, with D unclear. The V gene's germline CDR1 is SEHNR and CDR2 FQNEAQ (reference sequence). The germline V and J ends were trimmed by 5 bases and 2 bases, with 7 bases remaining between them. The CDR3 totals 13 residues. CDR3: CASSLNTGNTIYF. The CDR3 bases are TGTGCCAGCAGCCTCAACACTGGAAACACCATATATTTT. Looking up the rest from reference TRBV7-9 and TRBJ1-3 gives the full variable domain: DTGVSQNPRHKITKRGQNVTFRCDPISEHNRLYWYRQTLGQGPEFLTYFQNEAQLEKSRLLSDRFSAERPKGSFSTLEIQRTEQGDSAMYLCASSLNTGNTIYFGEGSWLTVV.

This rearrangement joins TRBV23-1 to TRBJ1-5, with TRBD1 matching over 8 bases. TRBV23-1 is an open reading frame, and its role is uncertain. CDR3 length: 17 residues. J was trimmed by 1 base and V by 0 bases; bases with no gene match: 5. The CDR3 protein is CASSQSRGQVSNQPQHF. The CDR3 DNA sequence: TGCGCCAGCAGTCAATCGAGGGGACAGGTGAGCAATCAGCCCCAGCATTTT.

The chain uses TRBV30 and TRBJ1-5; D possibly corresponds to TRBD1 (5 bases). The CDR3 is made up of 13 amino acids. V lost 0 bases to trimming and J lost 6 bases, with 9 bases between them. Germline CDR1 is GTSNPN and CDR2 is SVGIG (reference sequence). CDR3 sequence (DNA): TGTGCCTGGAGTGTACTGGGGGGTCAGCCCCAGCATTTT. It codes for CAWSVLGGQPQHF. Variable domain in full (rest from reference TRBV30 and TRBJ1-5): SQTIHQWPATLVQPVGSPLSLECTVEGTSNPNLYWYRQAAGRGLQLLFYSVGIGQISSEVPQNLSASRPQDRQFILSSKKLLLSDSGFYLCAWSVLGGQPQHFGDGTRLSIL.

The chain combines TRBV4-1 with TRBJ2-5, with D possibly matching TRBD2 (6 bases). Trimming removed 5 bases from V and 5 bases from J, with 15 bases in between. The CDR3 is made up of 14 amino acids. CDR1 is MGHRA, CDR2 YSYEKL, per germline. This chain's CDR3 is CASSTVGREETQYF. The CDR3 region has the DNA TGCGCCAGCAGCACCGTAGGACGGGAGGAGACCCAGTACTTC.

The chain links TRBV7-3 to TRBJ2-1, with 9 positions matching TRBD2. With 5 bases clipped from V and 7 bases from J, the junction kept 9 bases outside the gene matches. CDR1 SGHTA and CDR2 FQGTGA come from the germline V gene. The CDR3 runs to 15 residues. CDR3 bases: TGTGCCAGCAGCGCAGACAGTAGCGGGGGTAATGAGCAGTTCTTC. The encoded protein is CASSADSSGGNEQFF.